A single sample gave rise to the 26 T cell receptor beta chains below, sequenced in a study of molecular identifiers for immune sequencing clone quantification. MiXCR was run by TCRdb on the PCR reads, yielding one entry per CDR3 protein. The table records more than 450,000 distinct CDR3 sequences, around 21% of them present only once. The sample was naive CD8+ T cells from blood, with Jurkat cell RNA spiked in. Subset noted: FACS-sorted CD8+CD4-CCR7+CD45RA+ naive T cells. The source is a human donor in good health. Some libraries in this study had Jurkat cell RNA spiked in.

This clonotype was counted ten times or more. The chain carries TRBV6-5 and TRBJ1-1, with D possibly being TRBD1 (5 bases). CDR3 length: 13 residues. V was cut by 7 bases and J by 1 base, with 10 bases left in between. CDR1 MNHEY and CDR2 SVGAGI come from the germline V gene. CDR3: CASKAQGNTEAFF. DNA of the CDR3: TGTGCCAGCAAGGCGCAGGGGAACACTGAAGCTTTCTTT.

Note on this clonotype: The conserved phenylalanine or tryptophan is not found at the CDR3 terminus, so this likely reflects a read error. This chain connects TRBV27 to TRBJ1-5, with D unresolved. The CDR3 contains 14 residues. The germline CDR1 and CDR2 sequences are MNHEY and SMNVEV (reference sequence). In DNA, the CDR3 is TGTGCCAGCGGTTTTGGCCCCATAAATCAGCCCCAGCATTCT. Its protein is CASGFGPINQPQHS.

Note on this clonotype: It may be a read error: a sequence one base away is much more abundant. The chain combines TRBV27 with TRBJ2-7; a possible D gene is TRBD2 (6 bases). CDR1 and CDR2 (germline): MNHEY, SMNVEV (reference sequence). Trimming pared 7 bases from V and 2 bases from J, leaving 12 bases between. The CDR3 is 13 amino acids. The chain's CDR3 is CASNSGGPYEQYF. The CDR3 coding sequence is TGTGCCAGCAATTCCGGGGGTCCCTACGAGCAGTACTTC.

The chain employs TRBV30 and TRBJ1-6; D is unresolved. Germline lookup yields CDR1 GTSNPN and CDR2 SVGIG (reference sequence). V was trimmed by 2 bases and J by 2 bases, leaving 13 bases between them. The CDR3 totals 16 residues. The CDR3 spells CAWSTNSLPYNSPLHF. Here the CDR3 DNA reads TGTGCCTGGAGTACGAACTCATTACCCTATAATTCACCCCTCCACTTT.

Turning to this clonotype: A read error may explain this, as a much larger clone is one base away. The chain is built from TRBV6-5 and TRBJ1-1; TRBD1 is a possible D gene (6 bases). CDR1 and CDR2 from the germline V gene are MNHEY and SVGAGI. The CDR3 is 13 residues long. CDR3 residues: CASSYDRYTETFF. DNA for the CDR3: TGTGCCAGCAGTTATGACAGGTACACTGAAACTTTCTTT.

About this clonotype: A single base separates this from a much larger clone, so it may be a read error. The chain recombines TRBV25-1 with TRBJ2-2, with D possibly matching TRBD2 (6 bases). Germline V CDR1 and CDR2: MGHDK, SYGVNS. The CDR3 has 15 residues. This CDR3 is CASSESPVGTGGLFF. CDR3 DNA sequence: TGTGCCAGCAGTGAATCCCCGGTGGGAACCGGGGGGCTGTTTTTT.

This clonotype was picked up many times. V is TRBV12-3 or TRBV12-4 and J is TRBJ2-4; 7 bases agree with TRBD1. The CDR3 runs to 16 residues. The junction had 10 bases not matched to a gene; V was cut back by 5 bases and J by 3 bases. CDR3 region: CASSPRRDSGKNIQYF. CDR3 coding DNA: TGTGCCAGCAGTCCCCGCCGGGACAGCGGCAAAAACATTCAGTACTTC.

Only a few counts were recorded for this clonotype. The V and J genes are TRBV5-5 and TRBJ1-5; 8 nucleotides agree with TRBD1. The CDR3 has 15 residues. The trim removed 2 bases at V and 5 bases at J, leaving 6 bases unmatched. Germline V gene sequence: CDR1 SGHKS, CDR2 YYEKEE (reference sequence). The CDR3 sequence is CASSLGTGNYQPQHF. Here the CDR3 DNA reads TGTGCCAGCAGCTTAGGGACAGGAAACTATCAGCCCCAGCATTTT.

This clonotype was counted ten times or more. The chain recombines TRBV13 with TRBJ2-5, with 10 bases matching TRBD2. The ends lost 4 bases at V and 5 bases at J; junction bases unmatched: 7. The CDR3 length is 15 residues. CDR1 is PRHDT, CDR2 FYEKMQ, per germline (reference sequence). The CDR3 loop reads CASSSKAGGPETQYF. The CDR3 DNA sequence: TGTGCCAGCAGCTCGAAAGCGGGGGGGCCCGAGACCCAGTACTTC.

This clonotype has just a few counts. V usage is TRBV28 and J usage is TRBJ2-2; D uncertain. The germline gives CDR1 MDHEN, CDR2 SYDVKM. Trimming pared 3 bases from V and 5 bases from J, leaving 7 bases between. This CDR3 has 13 residues. CDR3 sequence: CASSFAITGELFF. The CDR3 DNA reads TGTGCCAGCAGTTTCGCGATTACCGGGGAGCTGTTTTTT.

This clonotype appeared a single time. The final CDR3 position lacks the conserved phenylalanine or tryptophan, pointing to a likely read error. The chain couples TRBV7-2 to TRBJ2-7; 7 nucleotides line up with TRBD1. The trim removed 2 bases at V and 3 bases at J, leaving 10 bases unmatched. This CDR3 comprises 16 residues. Germline V lookup: CDR1 SGHTA, CDR2 FQGNSA. The CDR3 bases are TGTGCCAGCAGCTTAACGGGACAGTCTTTTCACTACGAGCAGTACTCC. It is translated as CASSLTGQSFHYEQYS.

A note on this clonotype: A single base separates this from a much larger clone, so it may be a read error. DNA for the CDR3: TGTGCCAGCAGTTGCGGCGGGGCGTCTGAAAAACTGTTTTTT. Encoded protein: CASSCGGASEKLFF. This chain links TRBV6-5 with TRBJ1-4; TRBD1 is a possible D gene (5 bases). This CDR3 is 14 amino acids long. The germline CDR1 and CDR2 sequences are MNHEY and SVGAGI. V gave up 4 bases and J gave up 7 bases, with 13 bases separating them.

The chain carries TRBV12-3 or TRBV12-4 and TRBJ2-5; a weak D match, TRBD2 (5 bases). CDR3 size: 15 residues. V dropped 1 base and J dropped 4 bases, with 13 bases sitting between them. This chain's CDR3 is CASSLVASSGETQYF. In nucleotides, the CDR3 is TGTGCCAGCAGTTTAGTAGCGTCTTCTGGAGAGACCCAGTACTTC.

This clonotype showed up just a few times. The rearrangement joins TRBV7-9 to TRBJ2-7, with D unclear. V was trimmed by 6 bases and J by 2 bases, leaving 14 bases between them. The CDR3 length is 14 residues. CDR1 and CDR2 (germline): SEHNR, FQNEAQ (reference sequence). The CDR3 reads CASSKGNSPYEQYF. The DNA of the CDR3 is TGTGCCAGCAGTAAGGGAAACAGCCCCTACGAGCAGTACTTC. Full variable domain (rest looked up from reference TRBV7-9 and TRBJ2-7): DTGVSQNPRHKITKRGQNVTFRCDPISEHNRLYWYRQTLGQGPEFLTYFQNEAQLEKSRLLSDRFSAERPKGSFSTLEIQRTEQGDSAMYLCASSKGNSPYEQYFGPGTRLTVT.

On this clonotype itself: One junction end does not reproduce the germline sequence, and a read error may be involved. This chain links TRBV7-8 with TRBJ2-1; a weak D match, TRBD1 (5 bases). This CDR3 is 17 amino acids long. CDR1 and CDR2 (germline): SGHVS, FQNEAQ. The CDR3 sequence is CASSLELGQEYHNEQSF. As DNA, the CDR3 is TGTGCCAGCAGCTTAGAGCTCGGACAAGAATATCACAATGAGCAGTCCTTC.

J is TRBJ2-7 and V is TRBV4-3, with D tentatively TRBD1 (5 bases). The CDR3 is made up of 13 amino acids. The germline gives CDR1 LGHNA, CDR2 YSLEER. Trimming left V 1 base short and J 6 bases short, with 10 bases between. This chain's CDR3 is CASSQGPGSEQYF. The DNA of the CDR3 is TGCGCCAGCAGCCAAGGTCCAGGGTCCGAGCAGTACTTC.

The rearrangement links TRBV4-3 to TRBJ2-7; 10 bases agree with TRBD2. CDR1 is LGHNA and CDR2 is YSLEER in the germline V gene. With V trimmed by 3 bases and J by 3 bases, 8 bases remained unmatched. CDR3 length: 16 residues. This chain's CDR3 is CASSHHSGGLCYEQYF. The DNA for the CDR3 is TGCGCCAGCAGCCACCATAGCGGGGGGCTCTGCTACGAGCAGTACTTC.

Comments on this clonotype: This may arise from a read error, as a much more abundant clone is one base away. The chain joins TRBV3-1 to TRBJ2-2; 11 bases align to TRBD2. The CDR3 is 14 residues long. CDR1 is LGHDT and CDR2 is YNNKEL in the germline V gene (reference sequence). The chain's CDR3 is CASSLAGGPGELSF. In DNA, the CDR3 is TGTGCCAGCAGCCTAGCGGGAGGGCCCGGGGAGCTGTCTTTT.

To note about this clonotype: This may come from a read error, since a much larger clone is one base off. V and J are TRBV28 and TRBJ2-3; 8 nucleotides agree with TRBD1. CDR1 is MDHEN and CDR2 is SYDVKM in the germline V gene. This CDR3 contains 13 residues. The CDR3 sequence is CASSRGPGDRQYF. In DNA, the CDR3 is TGTGCCAGCAGCAGGGGGCCGGGAGATAGGCAGTATTTT.

In its sample, this clonotype was seen many times. The chain combines TRBV7-9 with TRBJ1-1, with 8 bases matching TRBD1. The CDR3 totals 16 residues. Germline lookup yields CDR1 SEHNR and CDR2 FQNEAQ (reference sequence). The ends lost 5 bases at V and 0 bases at J; junction bases unmatched: 8. This CDR3 reads CASSPLTGAMNTEAFF. CDR3 in DNA: TGTGCCAGCAGCCCTTTGACAGGGGCCATGAACACTGAAGCTTTCTTT.

The chain uses TRBV28 and TRBJ2-7; 9 bases align to TRBD2. J gave up 3 bases and V 4 bases, and 13 bases lay outside the gene matches. This CDR3 contains 17 residues. Per germline, CDR1 MDHEN and CDR2 SYDVKM. The CDR3 spells CASSSLSRLAEHYEQYF. As DNA, the CDR3 is TGTGCCAGCAGTTCGCTTTCAAGACTAGCGGAGCACTACGAGCAGTACTTC.

This clonotype occurred many times. CDR3 DNA: TGTGCCAGCAGTTACGGGACCACTGAAGCTTTCTTT. It codes for CASSYGTTEAFF. The rearrangement links TRBV6-6 to TRBJ1-1; a weak D match, TRBD1 (5 bases). The CDR3 sequence is 12 residues long. The germline CDR1 and CDR2 sequences are MNHNY and SVGAGI (reference sequence). V was shortened by 2 bases and J by 4 bases, with 5 bases between the two germline ends.

For this clonotype: This could be a read error, since a much larger clone is one nucleotide away. The rearrangement links TRBV12-3 or TRBV12-4 to TRBJ2-3; tentative D call: TRBD2 (6 bases). The CDR3 has 15 amino acids. The CDR3 nucleotides read TGTGCCAGCAGTTTTGGAGGAACTAGCACAGATACGCGGTATTTT. Translated, it gives CASSFGGTSTDTRYF.

This clonotype has at least ten counts. The chain joins TRBV7-9 to TRBJ1-1; possible D gene TRBD1, 5 bases. The V gene lost 3 bases and the J gene lost 11 bases, with 13 bases spanning the gap. Looked up from germline, CDR1 is SEHNR and CDR2 is FQNEAQ (reference sequence). This CDR3 has 12 residues. Here the CDR3 reads CASSLGPAGAFF. The CDR3 nucleotides are TGTGCCAGCAGCTTGGGACCGGCAGGCGCTTTCTTT.

This clonotype was observed at least ten times. V and J are TRBV7-2 and TRBJ2-3, with D unclear. Germline CDR1 is SGHTA and CDR2 is FQGNSA. This CDR3 is 15 amino acids long. Trimming stripped 3 bases from V and 5 bases from J, with 15 bases between. Here the CDR3 DNA reads TGTGCCAGCAGCTTTCAGCCCCGCGTCGGAGATACGCAGTATTTT. Translated: CASSFQPRVGDTQYF.

This clonotype has a count of ten or more. The genes are TRBV6-5 and TRBJ2-3, with D perhaps matching TRBD1 or TRBD2 (6 bases each). This CDR3 contains 16 residues. CDR1 and CDR2 from the germline V gene are MNHEY and SVGAGI. Trimming removed 2 bases from V and 2 bases from J, with 14 bases in between. CDR3 sequence reads: CASSYIGRGDTDTQYF. CDR3 nucleotide sequence: TGTGCCAGCAGTTACATTGGAAGGGGGGACACAGATACGCAGTATTTT.